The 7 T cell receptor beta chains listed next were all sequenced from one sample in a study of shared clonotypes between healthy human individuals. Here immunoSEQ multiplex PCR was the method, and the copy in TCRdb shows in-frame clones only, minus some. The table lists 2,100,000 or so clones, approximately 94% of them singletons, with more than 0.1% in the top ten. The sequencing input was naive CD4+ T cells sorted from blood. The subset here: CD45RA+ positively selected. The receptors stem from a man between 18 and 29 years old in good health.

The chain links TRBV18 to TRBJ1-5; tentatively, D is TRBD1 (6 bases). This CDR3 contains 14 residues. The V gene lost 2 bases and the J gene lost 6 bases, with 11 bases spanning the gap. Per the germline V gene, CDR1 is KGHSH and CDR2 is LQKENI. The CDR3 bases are TGTGCCAGCTCACCAGAGGGGGAGTCTCAGCCCCAGCATTTT. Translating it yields CASSPEGESQPQHF.

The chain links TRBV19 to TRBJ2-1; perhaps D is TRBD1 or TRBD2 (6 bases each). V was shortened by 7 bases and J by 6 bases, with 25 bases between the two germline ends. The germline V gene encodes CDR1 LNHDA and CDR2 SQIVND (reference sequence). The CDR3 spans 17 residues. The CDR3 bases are TGTGCCAGTACCAGATTCGGGGGCGACGCCTCGGGCAATGAGCAGTTCTTC. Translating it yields CASTRFGGDASGNEQFF. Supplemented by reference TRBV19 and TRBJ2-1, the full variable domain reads DGGITQSPKYLFRKEGQNVTLSCEQNLNHDAMYWYRQDPGQGLRLIYYSQIVNDFQKGDIAEGYSVSREKKESFPLTVTSAQKNPTAFYLCASTRFGGDASGNEQFFGPGTRLTVL.

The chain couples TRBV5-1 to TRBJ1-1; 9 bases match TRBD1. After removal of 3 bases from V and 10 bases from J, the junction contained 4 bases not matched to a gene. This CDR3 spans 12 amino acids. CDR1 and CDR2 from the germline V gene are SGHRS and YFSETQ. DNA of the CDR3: TGCGCCAGCAGCTCGGGGACAGGGAGAGCTTTCTTT. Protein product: CASSSGTGRAFF. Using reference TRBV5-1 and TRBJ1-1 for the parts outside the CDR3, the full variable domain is KAGVTQTPRYLIKTRGQQVTLSCSPISGHRSVSWYQQTPGQGLQFLFEYFSETQRNKGNFPGRFSGRQFSNSRSEMNVSTLELGDSALYLCASSSGTGRAFFGQGTRLTVV.

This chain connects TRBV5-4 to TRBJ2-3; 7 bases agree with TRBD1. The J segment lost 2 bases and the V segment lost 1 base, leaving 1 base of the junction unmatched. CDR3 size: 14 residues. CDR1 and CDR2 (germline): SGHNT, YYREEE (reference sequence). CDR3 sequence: CASSLRGPTDTQYF. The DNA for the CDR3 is TGTGCCAGCAGCTTGAGGGGGCCCACAGATACGCAGTATTTT.

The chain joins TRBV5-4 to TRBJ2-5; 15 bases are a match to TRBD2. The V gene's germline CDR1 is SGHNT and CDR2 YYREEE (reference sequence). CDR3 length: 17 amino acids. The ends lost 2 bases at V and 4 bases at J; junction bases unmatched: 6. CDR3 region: CASSFGLAGGQGETQYF. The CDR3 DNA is TGTGCCAGCAGCTTTGGACTAGCGGGAGGGCAAGGAGAGACCCAGTACTTC.

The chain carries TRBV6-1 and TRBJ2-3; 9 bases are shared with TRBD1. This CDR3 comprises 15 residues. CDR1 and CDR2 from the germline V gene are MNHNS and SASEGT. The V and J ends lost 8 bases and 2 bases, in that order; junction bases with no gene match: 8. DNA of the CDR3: TGTGCCAGCGGCCAGGGACAGGGCCCCACAGATACGCAGTATTTT. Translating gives CASGQGQGPTDTQYF.

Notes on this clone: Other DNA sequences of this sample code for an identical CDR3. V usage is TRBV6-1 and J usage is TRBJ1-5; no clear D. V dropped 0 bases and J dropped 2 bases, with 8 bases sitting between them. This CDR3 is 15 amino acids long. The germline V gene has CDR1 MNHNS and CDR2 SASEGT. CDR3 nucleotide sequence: TGTGCCAGCAGTGAAGCTCTGGCGGGCAATCAGCCCCAGCATTTT. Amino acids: CASSEALAGNQPQHF.